The 15 T cell receptor beta chains in this list originate from one sample, sequenced in a study of T cell changes during pregnancy in multiple sclerosis. TCRdb keeps only in-frame clones here, not all; method: immunoSEQ multiplex PCR. This table holds about 58,000 clones, 93% found once. The material sequenced was CD8+ T cells from peripheral blood mononuclear cells, taken in the second trimester of pregnancy. All receptors derive from a female donor with multiple sclerosis, enrolled in a pregnancy study.

V usage is TRBV29-1 and J usage is TRBJ2-3, with D tentatively TRBD2 (6 bases). The CDR3 is 15 residues long. V was shortened by 2 bases and J by 4 bases, with 16 bases between the two germline ends. CDR1 is SQVTM and CDR2 is ANQGSEA in the germline V gene. CDR3 nucleotide sequence: TGCAGCGTTGAACTAGGCGGGATTAGCGCAGATACGCAGTATTTT. Its translation: CSVELGGISADTQYF.

The rearrangement uses TRBV18 and TRBJ2-1; 7 bases fit TRBD2. This CDR3 comprises 16 residues. Germline V CDR1 and CDR2: KGHSH, LQKENI. V lost 2 bases, J lost 0 bases, and 4 bases stayed unmatched. CDR3 sequence reads: CASSPYGGNSYNEQFF. CDR3 nucleotide sequence: TGTGCCAGCTCACCATACGGGGGGAACTCCTACAATGAGCAGTTCTTC.

The rearrangement links TRBV28 to TRBJ1-1, with no clear D. Germline values: CDR1 MDHEN, CDR2 SYDVKM. V shed 5 bases and J shed 5 bases, with 18 bases lying between them. This CDR3 spans 15 amino acids. Here the CDR3 reads CASSPPHTEGTEAFF. DNA for the CDR3: TGTGCCAGCAGTCCCCCCCACACCGAGGGTACTGAAGCTTTCTTT.

V and J are TRBV7-9 and TRBJ2-3, with D possibly TRBD2 on 6 matching bases. Trimming took 4 bases from V and 2 from J, leaving 10 bases between them. Germline-derived CDR1 and CDR2 are SEHNR and FQNEAQ (reference sequence). The CDR3 totals 14 residues. Written as DNA, the CDR3 is TGTGCCAGCAGCTGGGACTCATTCACAGATACGCAGTATTTT. Its translation: CASSWDSFTDTQYF.

This clone has just one count. The V gene is TRBV7-9, the J gene TRBJ2-5; D perhaps matches TRBD2 (5 bases). The CDR3 extends over 18 amino acids. V lost 2 bases, J lost 2 bases, and 21 bases lay in between. Per the germline V gene, CDR1 is SEHNR and CDR2 is FQNEAQ (reference sequence). The CDR3 DNA reads TGTGCCAGCAGCTTATCGGTTGGCGGCGGGTACAATCAAGAGACCCAGTACTTC. It yields the protein CASSLSVGGGYNQETQYF.

This chain links TRBV30 with TRBJ1-4, with TRBD1 matching over 10 bases. Germline V gene data show CDR1 as GTSNPN and CDR2 as SVGIG (reference sequence). This CDR3 comprises 15 residues. Trimming cost V 0 bases and J 8 bases; bases outside gene matches: 6. The CDR3 DNA reads TGTGCCTGGAGTGTACAGGGACAGGGGCACGAAAAACTGTTTTTT. Amino acids: CAWSVQGQGHEKLFF.

The chain has TRBV7-3 and TRBJ1-5; D perhaps matches TRBD1 (5 bases). The V and J ends lost 0 bases and 3 bases respectively, with 9 bases between them. Germline V gene sequence: CDR1 SGHTA, CDR2 FQGTGA. CDR3 length: 15 residues. The CDR3 protein is CASSLTGGDNQPQHF. The DNA for the CDR3 is TGTGCCAGCAGCTTAACTGGAGGGGACAATCAGCCCCAGCATTTT.

V is TRBV7-2 and J is TRBJ2-7; D perhaps matches TRBD2 (6 bases). The CDR3 extends over 15 amino acids. The V gene's germline CDR1 is SGHTA and CDR2 FQGNSA. V was cut by 3 bases and J by 1 base, with 13 bases left in between. The CDR3 sequence: CASSFKLRGSYEQYF. Here the CDR3 DNA reads TGTGCCAGCAGCTTTAAGTTGCGGGGTTCCTACGAGCAGTACTTC.

The genes are TRBV5-4 and TRBJ2-2; 9 bases align to TRBD1. Germline values: CDR1 SGHNT, CDR2 YYREEE (reference sequence). The CDR3 is 16 amino acids. The V gene end was trimmed by 4 bases and the J gene end by 8 bases; junction bases not matched to a gene: 12. Here the CDR3 DNA reads TGTGCCAGCAGCCCGGGACAGGGAGTTTCGGCTGGGGAGCTGTTTTTT. Residues: CASSPGQGVSAGELFF. The full variable domain, its missing parts supplied by reference TRBV5-4 and TRBJ2-2, is ETGVTQSPTHLIKTRGQQVTLRCSSQSGHNTVSWYQQALGQGPQFIFQYYREEENGRGNFPPRFSGLQFPNYSSELNVNALELDDSALYLCASSPGQGVSAGELFFGEGSRLTVL.

This clone occurred a few times. The rearrangement links TRBV7-8 to TRBJ1-1; 7 bases agree with TRBD1. The V segment lost 5 bases and the J segment 4 bases; nucleotides outside the gene matches: 10. This CDR3 comprises 15 residues. Germline V gene lookup returns CDR1 SGHVS and CDR2 FQNEAQ. CDR3 loop: CASSHNRGGGTEAFF. DNA for the CDR3: TGTGCCAGCAGCCACAACAGGGGCGGAGGCACTGAAGCTTTCTTT.

This chain connects TRBV27 to TRBJ2-7; 9 positions agree with TRBD1. V was clipped by 0 bases and J by 6 bases; unmatched bases: 6. CDR3 length: 15 residues. In germline, CDR1 is MNHEY, CDR2 SMNVEV (reference sequence). The CDR3 protein is CASSLSTGGLTEQYF. CDR3 in DNA: TGTGCCAGCAGTTTATCGACAGGGGGGCTTACCGAGCAGTACTTC.

The chain combines TRBV6-6 with TRBJ2-1; D unclear. V lost 6 bases and J lost 8, with 11 bases in between. CDR1 and CDR2 from the germline V gene are MNHNY and SVGAGI (reference sequence). This CDR3 contains 12 residues. The CDR3, as DNA: TGTGCCAGCAGCCCCTCGTCGTATGAGCAGTTCTTC. Amino acids: CASSPSSYEQFF.

The chain uses TRBV2 and TRBJ1-1; D uncertain. Deletions cut 8 bases from V and 2 bases from J, with 21 bases between. The CDR3 loop spans 16 amino acids. Germline V gives CDR1 SNHLY, CDR2 FYNNEI. CDR3 coding DNA: TGTGCCAGCCGTCGGGTCGTCCTCGACCTAAACACTGAAGCTTTCTTT. Translating it yields CASRRVVLDLNTEAFF.

This rearrangement joins TRBV27 to TRBJ2-7, with TRBD2 as a possible D gene (6 bases). This CDR3 has 14 amino acids. Per the germline V gene, CDR1 is MNHEY and CDR2 is SMNVEV (reference sequence). V dropped 1 base and J dropped 5 bases, with 12 bases sitting between them. The CDR3 sequence: CASSLWGVPDEQYF. DNA of the CDR3: TGTGCCAGCAGTTTATGGGGGGTTCCGGACGAGCAGTACTTC.

This chain links TRBV5-4 with TRBJ1-2; D gene uncertain. This CDR3 has 15 residues. The germline gives CDR1 SGHNT, CDR2 YYREEE (reference sequence). The V and J ends lost 1 base and 7 bases respectively, with 17 bases between them. The CDR3 region has the DNA TGTGCCAGCAGCTTGATACAACCGGAGTCGTTTGGCTACACCTTC. Protein: CASSLIQPESFGYTF.